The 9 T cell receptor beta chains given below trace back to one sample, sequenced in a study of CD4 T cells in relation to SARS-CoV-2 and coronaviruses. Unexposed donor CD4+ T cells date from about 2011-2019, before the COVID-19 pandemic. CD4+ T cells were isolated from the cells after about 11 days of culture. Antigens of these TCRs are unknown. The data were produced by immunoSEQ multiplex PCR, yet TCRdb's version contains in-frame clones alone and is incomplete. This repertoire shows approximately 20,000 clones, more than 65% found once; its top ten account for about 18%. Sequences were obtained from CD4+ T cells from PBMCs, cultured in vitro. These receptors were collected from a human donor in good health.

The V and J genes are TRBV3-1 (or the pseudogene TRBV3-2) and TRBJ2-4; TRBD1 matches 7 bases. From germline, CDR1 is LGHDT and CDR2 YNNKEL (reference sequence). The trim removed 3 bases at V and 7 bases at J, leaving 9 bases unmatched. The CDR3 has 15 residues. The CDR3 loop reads CASSQYGQADNIQYF. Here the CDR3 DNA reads TGTGCCAGCAGCCAGTACGGACAGGCGGATAACATTCAGTACTTC.

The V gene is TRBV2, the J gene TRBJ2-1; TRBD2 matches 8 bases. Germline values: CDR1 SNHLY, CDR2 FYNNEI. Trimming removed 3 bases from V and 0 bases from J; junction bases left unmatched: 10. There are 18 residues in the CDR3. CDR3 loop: CASSEEREWESSYNEQFF. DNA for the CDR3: TGTGCCAGCAGTGAGGAGCGGGAGTGGGAAAGCTCCTACAATGAGCAGTTCTTC.

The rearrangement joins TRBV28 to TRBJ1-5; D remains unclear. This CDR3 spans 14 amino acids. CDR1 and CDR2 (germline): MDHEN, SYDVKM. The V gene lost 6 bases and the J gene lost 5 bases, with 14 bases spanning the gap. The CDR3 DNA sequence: TGTGCCAGCAGACCACAAAGGTCCGATCAGCCCCAGCATTTT. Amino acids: CASRPQRSDQPQHF.

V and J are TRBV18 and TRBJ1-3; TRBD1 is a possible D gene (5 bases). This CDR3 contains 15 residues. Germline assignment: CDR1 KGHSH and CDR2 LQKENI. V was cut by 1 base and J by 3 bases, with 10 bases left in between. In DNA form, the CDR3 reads TGTGCCAGCTCACCACAGGGGAAGAATGGAAACACCATATATTTT. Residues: CASSPQGKNGNTIYF.

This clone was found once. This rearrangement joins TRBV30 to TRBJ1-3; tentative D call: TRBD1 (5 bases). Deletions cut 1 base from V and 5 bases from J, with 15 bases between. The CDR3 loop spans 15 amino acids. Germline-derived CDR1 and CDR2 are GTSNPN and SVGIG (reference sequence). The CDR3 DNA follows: TGTGCCTGGAGTGGGGACCGATTAGCGCGAAACACCATATATTTT. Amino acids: CAWSGDRLARNTIYF.

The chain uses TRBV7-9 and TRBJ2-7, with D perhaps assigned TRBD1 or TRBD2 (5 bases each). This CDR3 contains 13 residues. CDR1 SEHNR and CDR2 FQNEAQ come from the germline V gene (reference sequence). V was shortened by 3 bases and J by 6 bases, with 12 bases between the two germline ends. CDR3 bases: TGTGCCAGCAGCTTTAAGGGACGGAGCGAGCAGTACTTC. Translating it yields CASSFKGRSEQYF.

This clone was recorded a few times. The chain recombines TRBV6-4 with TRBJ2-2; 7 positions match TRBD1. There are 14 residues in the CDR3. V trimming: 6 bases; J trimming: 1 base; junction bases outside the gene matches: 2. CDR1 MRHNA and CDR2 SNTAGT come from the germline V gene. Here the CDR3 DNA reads TGTGCCAGCAGCGGGACAGAGAACACCGGGGAGCTGTTTTTT. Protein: CASSGTENTGELFF.

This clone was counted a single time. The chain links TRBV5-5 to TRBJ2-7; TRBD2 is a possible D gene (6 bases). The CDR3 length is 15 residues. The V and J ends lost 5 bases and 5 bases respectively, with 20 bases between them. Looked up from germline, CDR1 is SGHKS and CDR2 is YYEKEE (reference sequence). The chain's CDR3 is CASSWYDRDLNEQYF. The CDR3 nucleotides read TGTGCCAGCAGTTGGTACGACCGGGACTTAAACGAGCAGTACTTC.

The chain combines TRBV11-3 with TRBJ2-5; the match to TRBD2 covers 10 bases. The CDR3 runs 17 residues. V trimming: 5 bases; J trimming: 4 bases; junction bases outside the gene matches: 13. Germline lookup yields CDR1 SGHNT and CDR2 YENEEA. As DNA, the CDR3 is TGTGCCAGCAGCAAAGGGGAGTCTAGCGGGAGTGTAGAGACCCAGTACTTC. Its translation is CASSKGESSGSVETQYF. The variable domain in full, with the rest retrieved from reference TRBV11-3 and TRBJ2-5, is EAGVVQSPRYKIIEKKQPVAFWCNPISGHNTLYWYLQNLGQGPELLIRYENEEAVDDSQLPKDRFSAERLKGVDSTLKIQPAELGDSAVYLCASSKGESSGSVETQYFGPGTRLLVL.